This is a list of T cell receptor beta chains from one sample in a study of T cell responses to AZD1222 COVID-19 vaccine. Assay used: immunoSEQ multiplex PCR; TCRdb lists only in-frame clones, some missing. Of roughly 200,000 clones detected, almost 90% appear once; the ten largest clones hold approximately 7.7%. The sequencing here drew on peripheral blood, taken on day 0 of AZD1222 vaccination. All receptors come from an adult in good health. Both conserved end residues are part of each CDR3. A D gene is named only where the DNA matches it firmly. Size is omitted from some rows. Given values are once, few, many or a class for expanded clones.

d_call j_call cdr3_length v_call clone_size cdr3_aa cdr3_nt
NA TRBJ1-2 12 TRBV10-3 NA CAISAGIYGYTF TGTGCCATCAGTGCAGGGATCTATGGCTACACCTTC
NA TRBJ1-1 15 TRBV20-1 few CSASNLGGLRTEAFF TGCAGTGCTAGTAACCTGGGAGGATTACGGACTGAAGCTTTCTTT
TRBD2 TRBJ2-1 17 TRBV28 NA CATGGGYDVGTLYEQFF TGTGCCACCGGGGGGGGGTACGACGTGGGTACATTGTATGAGCAGTTCTTC
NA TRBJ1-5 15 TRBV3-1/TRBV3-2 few CASSQGVGRGQPQHF TGTGCCAGCAGCCAGGGCGTGGGTCGGGGTCAGCCCCAGCATTTT
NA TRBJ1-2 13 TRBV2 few CAGRLVPKDGYTF TGTGCCGGGCGGCTGGTCCCAAAGGATGGCTACACCTTC
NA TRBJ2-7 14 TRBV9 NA CASSVGFLEGEQYF TGTGCCAGCAGCGTAGGATTCCTCGAGGGGGAGCAGTACTTC
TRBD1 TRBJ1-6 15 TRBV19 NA CASSLDRAYNSPLHF TGTGCCAGTAGTCTGGACAGGGCCTATAATTCACCCCTCCACTTT
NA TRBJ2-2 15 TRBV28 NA CASKGLRPNTGELFF TGTGCCAGCAAAGGTCTCCGCCCCAACACCGGGGAGCTGTTTTTT
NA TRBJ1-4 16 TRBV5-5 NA CASSLAIGGLREKLFF TGTGCCAGCAGCTTGGCAATTGGAGGTCTTCGTGAAAAACTGTTTTTT
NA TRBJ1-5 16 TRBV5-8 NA CASSLGGQNSNQPQHF TGTGCCAGCAGCTTGGGGGGGCAGAATAGCAATCAGCCCCAGCATTTT
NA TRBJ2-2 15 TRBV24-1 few CATSVRSENTGELFF TGTGCCACCAGTGTCCGGTCGGAGAACACCGGGGAGCTGTTTTTT
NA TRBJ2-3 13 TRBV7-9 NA CASSPKGPDTQYF TGTGCCAGCAGCCCAAAAGGGCCAGATACGCAGTATTTT
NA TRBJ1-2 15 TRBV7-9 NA CASSLESGSGYGYTF TGTGCCAGCAGCTTAGAGTCAGGCAGTGGGTATGGCTACACCTTC
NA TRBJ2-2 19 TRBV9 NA CASWETRLVAERNTGELFF TGTGCCAGCTGGGAGACACGACTCGTGGCGGAACGAAACACCGGGGAGCTGTTTTTT
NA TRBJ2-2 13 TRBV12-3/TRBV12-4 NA CASSLRGSGELFF TGTGCCAGCAGTTTGCGGGGCTCCGGGGAGCTGTTTTTT
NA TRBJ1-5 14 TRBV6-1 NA CASSDLISNQPQHF TGTGCCAGCAGTGACCTCATTTCGAATCAGCCCCAGCATTTT
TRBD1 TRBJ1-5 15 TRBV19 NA CASSRGQGNNQPQHF TGTGCCAGTAGTCGGGGACAGGGGAACAATCAGCCCCAGCATTTT
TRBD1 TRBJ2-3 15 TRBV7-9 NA CASSTRTGLTDTQYF TGTGCCAGCAGCACCCGGACAGGGTTGACAGATACGCAGTATTTT
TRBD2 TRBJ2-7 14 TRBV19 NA CATRKRGEAYEQYF TGTGCCACCCGAAAGCGGGGGGAAGCCTACGAGCAGTACTTC
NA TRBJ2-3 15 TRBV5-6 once CASTPRGGSTDTQYF TGTGCCAGCACCCCGAGGGGGGGGAGCACAGATACGCAGTATTTT
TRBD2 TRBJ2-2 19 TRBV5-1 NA CASSSTPTSGGANTGELFF TGCGCCAGCAGCTCCACCCCCACTAGCGGGGGGGCGAACACCGGGGAGCTGTTTTTT
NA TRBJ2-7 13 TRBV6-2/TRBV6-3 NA CASSYGQSREQYF TGTGCCAGCAGTTACGGACAGAGTAGAGAGCAGTACTTC
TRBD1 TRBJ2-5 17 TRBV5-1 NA CASSLVPWGDRVETQYF TGCGCCAGCAGCTTGGTACCCTGGGGGGACAGGGTTGAGACCCAGTACTTC
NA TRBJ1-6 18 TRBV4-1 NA CASSQEQAASSYNSPLHF TGCGCCAGCAGCCAAGAGCAGGCTGCGAGCTCCTATAATTCACCCCTCCACTTT
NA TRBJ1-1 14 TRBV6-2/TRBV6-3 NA CASSHGGGNTEAFF TGTGCCAGCAGTCACGGTGGGGGAAACACTGAAGCTTTCTTT
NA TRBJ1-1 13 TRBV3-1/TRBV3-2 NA CASSQEGGTEAFF TGTGCCAGCAGCCAAGAAGGGGGCACTGAAGCTTTCTTT
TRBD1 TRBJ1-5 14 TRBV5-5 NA CASSSTGGYQPQHF TGTGCCAGCAGCTCGACAGGGGGATACCAGCCCCAGCATTTT
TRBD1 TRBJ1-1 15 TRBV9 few CASSLGTGGNTEAFF TGTGCCAGCAGCCTAGGGACAGGGGGTAACACTGAAGCTTTCTTT
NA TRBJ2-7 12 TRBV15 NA CATSVMGYEQYF TGTGCCACCTCGGTCATGGGGTACGAGCAGTACTTC
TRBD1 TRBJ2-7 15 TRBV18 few CASSPGTGGTYEQYF TGTGCCAGCTCCCCCGGGACAGGGGGTACCTACGAGCAGTACTTC